Following are 18 T cell receptor beta chains from one sample sequenced in a study of Graves' ophthalmopathy and Graves' hyperthyroidism. Using RNA transcripts, the TCR beta CDR3 regions were amplified. After a first-round RT-PCR with HTBI primers, a second-round multiplex PCR was run. A single record per CDR3 protein comes from TCRdb applying MiXCR to the multiplex PCR reads. The profile shows about 500,000 distinct CDR3 sequences, about two fifths of them singletons. The material sequenced was peripheral blood or thyroid tissue (not recorded which). Receptors originate from an adult man with Graves' hyperthyroidism.

This clonotype was recorded many times. The chain joins TRBV5-6 to TRBJ2-6, with a tentative D call TRBD1 (6 bases). Trimming pared 0 bases from V and 0 bases from J, leaving 10 bases between. CDR3 length: 17 residues. Germline values: CDR1 SGHDT, CDR2 YYEEEE. The chain's CDR3 is CASSLVDSSSGANVLTF. DNA for the CDR3: TGTGCCAGCAGCTTGGTGGACAGTTCCTCTGGGGCCAACGTCCTGACTTTC.

This clonotype showed up just once. V usage is TRBV2 and J usage is TRBJ1-3; TRBD1 aligns across 7 bases. This CDR3 has 12 amino acids. Germline values: CDR1 SNHLY, CDR2 FYNNEI. After removal of 6 bases from V and 4 bases from J, the junction contained 0 bases not matched to a gene. This chain's CDR3 is CASRGQGNTIYF. CDR3 bases: TGTGCCAGCAGGGGACAGGGAAACACCATATATTTT.

The table lists this clonotype with many counts. V is TRBV5-1 and J is TRBJ2-7, with D tentatively TRBD1 (6 bases). With 2 bases removed from V and 0 bases from J, the gap between germline ends came to 9 bases. The CDR3 length is 14 residues. The germline CDR1 and CDR2 sequences are SGHRS and YFSETQ. CDR3 protein: CASSLQGRSYEQYF. The CDR3 region has the DNA TGCGCCAGCAGCTTACAGGGCCGCTCCTACGAGCAGTACTTC.

Of note for this clonotype: A junction end diverges from the germline sequence, so it may reflect a read error. The chain recombines TRBV5-1 with TRBJ1-4, with unresolved D. The CDR3 loop spans 15 amino acids. From germline, CDR1 is SGHRS and CDR2 YFSETQ. DNA of the CDR3: TGCGCCAGCAGCCCGAGGACGGCAACTAATGAAAAACTGGTTTTT. It yields the protein CASSPRTATNEKLVF.

J is TRBJ2-5 and V is TRBV25-1, with 8 bases matching TRBD2. The CDR3 runs to 13 residues. CDR1 and CDR2 from the germline V gene are MGHDK and SYGVNS. V was pared by 8 bases and J by 7 bases, with 9 bases of the junction left unmatched. CDR3 in DNA: TGTGCCAGCGCCGCCGCGGCGGGAGGGACCCAGTACTTC. Translated, it gives CASAAAAGGTQYF.

This clonotype has a count of ten or more. This chain connects TRBV13 to TRBJ1-1; D perhaps matches TRBD1 (6 bases). This CDR3 has 14 residues. Trimming pared 7 bases from V and 1 base from J, leaving 13 bases between. Per the germline V gene, CDR1 is PRHDT and CDR2 is FYEKMQ (reference sequence). The CDR3 region has the DNA TGTGCCAGCATCCTTTTAGGGGGGAACACTGAAGCTTTCTTT. This encodes CASILLGGNTEAFF. The variable domain in full, with the rest retrieved from reference TRBV13 and TRBJ1-1, is AAGVIQSPRHLIKEKRETATLKCYPIPRHDTVYWYQQGPGQDPQFLISFYEKMQSDKGSIPDRFSAQQFSDYHSELNMSSLELGDSALYFCASILLGGNTEAFFGQGTRLTVV.

This clonotype showed up many times. This rearrangement joins TRBV7-9 to TRBJ1-4, with D possibly matching TRBD1 (5 bases). V dropped 3 bases and J dropped 3 bases, with 8 bases sitting between them. The length of the CDR3 is 14 residues. Germline loops: CDR1 SEHNR, CDR2 FQNEAQ (reference sequence). The CDR3 coding sequence is TGTGCCAGCAGCTTCACGGGGGCTAATGAAAAACTGTTTTTT. Amino acid sequence: CASSFTGANEKLFF.

Many counts were recorded for this clonotype. The chain uses TRBV11-2 and TRBJ2-7, with 7 nucleotides matching TRBD2. The germline V gene has CDR1 SGHAT and CDR2 FQNNGV. This CDR3 spans 15 amino acids. V lost 6 bases, J lost 0 bases, and 8 bases stayed unmatched. The CDR3 is CASRSDREDSYEQYF. The CDR3 DNA sequence: TGTGCCAGCAGGTCTGACCGGGAGGACTCCTACGAGCAGTACTTC.

Concerning this clonotype: This may arise from a read error, as a much more abundant clone is one base away. The chain links TRBV7-9 to TRBJ1-4, with TRBD1 identical over 9 bases. The CDR3 length is 16 residues. The trim removed 9 bases at V and 5 bases at J, leaving 13 bases unmatched. Per germline, CDR1 SEHNR and CDR2 FQNEAQ (reference sequence). CDR3 sequence: CARSLEGTGGNEKLFF. CDR3 DNA: TGTGCCAGAAGCCTCGAGGGCACAGGGGGCAATGAAAAACTGTTTTTT.

The sample holds a few counts of this clonotype. The rearrangement links TRBV2 to TRBJ2-2; TRBD1 matches 10 bases. Germline-derived CDR1 and CDR2 are SNHLY and FYNNEI. Germline trimming cut 6 bases from V and 4 bases from J; bases unmatched to any gene: 8. CDR3 size: 16 residues. CDR3 nucleotide sequence: TGTGCCAGCAGGTCTCCGGGACAGGGGACCACCGGGGAGCTGTTTTTT. This gives the protein CASRSPGQGTTGELFF.

Turning to this clonotype: Relative to the germline gene, one junction end is altered; a read error may explain this. The chain links TRBV24-1 to TRBJ2-3, with 16 bases that match TRBD2. The germline CDR1 and CDR2 sequences are KGHDR and SFDVKD. This CDR3 has 17 amino acids. The CDR3, as DNA: TGCGCCACCAGTGACGCGGGACTAGCGGGAGGGCCCGGTACGCAGTATTTT. It encodes CATSDAGLAGGPGTQYF.

With respect to this clonotype: A much larger clone differs from this one at a single base, so this may be a read error. The CDR3 protein is CASSLPLGATTNEKLFF. The CDR3 DNA reads TGTGCCAGCAGCCTCCCATTGGGGGCCACAACTAATGAAAAACTGTTTTTT. This chain uses TRBV11-2 with TRBJ1-4; possibly TRBD1 for D (6 bases). This CDR3 is 17 amino acids long. CDR1 SGHAT and CDR2 FQNNGV come from the germline V gene. The V end was cut by 5 bases, the J end by 0 bases, with 16 bases between.

This clonotype came up a few times. The chain links TRBV6-5 to TRBJ1-2, with D hard to call. The CDR3 extends over 14 amino acids. CDR1 and CDR2 from the germline V gene are MNHEY and SVGAGI. Trimming pared 0 bases from V and 8 bases from J, leaving 13 bases between. CDR3 sequence: CASSYSSFSWGYTF. CDR3 sequence (DNA): TGTGCCAGCAGTTACTCGTCTTTTTCCTGGGGCTACACCTTC.

This clonotype was seen ten or more times. This chain joins TRBV7-9 and TRBJ1-1; no reliable D call. The CDR3 consists of 13 residues. V lost 6 bases and J 5 bases, leaving 13 bases between the germline ends. Germline CDR1 and CDR2: SEHNR and FQNEAQ (reference sequence). CDR3 sequence (DNA): TGTGCCAGCAGTAGCGAAGGGTTGACTGAAGCTTTCTTT. This translates into CASSSEGLTEAFF.

J is TRBJ2-3 and V is TRBV20-1; 11 bases are a match to TRBD2. The V and J ends lost 5 bases and 2 bases, in that order; junction bases with no gene match: 3. Germline V gene sequence: CDR1 DFQATT, CDR2 SNEGSKA (reference sequence). The CDR3 covers 14 residues. The CDR3 DNA sequence: TGCAGTGCTTCTAGCGGGGGGTACACAGATACGCAGTATTTT. It specifies CSASSGGYTDTQYF.

For this clonotype: A read error may produce the germline difference seen at one junction end. This chain links TRBV7-9 with TRBJ2-7, with D perhaps TRBD2 (7 bases). The CDR3 runs to 14 residues. Per germline, CDR1 SEHNR and CDR2 FQNEAQ (reference sequence). CDR3 sequence reads: CASSWGGAAYEHYF. CDR3 DNA: TGTGCCAGCAGCTGGGGGGGCGCTGCCTACGAGCATTACTTC.

V is TRBV7-2 and J is TRBJ2-5, with 7 bases lining up with TRBD2. The J call may not be correct, given that the DNA end is closer to TRBJ2-1. The CDR3 totals 16 residues. CDR1 is SGHTA, CDR2 FQGNSA, per germline. The CDR3, as DNA: TGTGCCAGCAGCGCAGTGTCCGGGACTACCTTCGGTGAGCAGTTCTTC. Protein sequence: CASSAVSGTTFGEQFF.

The chain employs TRBV7-9 and TRBJ2-1, with 8 positions matching TRBD1. V was clipped by 0 bases and J by 3 bases; unmatched bases: 10. The CDR3 sequence is 18 residues long. Germline V lookup: CDR1 SEHNR, CDR2 FQNEAQ (reference sequence). CDR3 loop: CASSLARWDRIIYNEQFF. CDR3 in DNA: TGTGCCAGCAGCTTAGCGAGATGGGACAGGATCATCTACAATGAGCAGTTCTTC.